This record covers a single TCR beta chain. The data derive from a study of blood T cell repertoires in COVID-19. TCRdb's table, derived via immunoSEQ multiplex PCR, lists solely in-frame clones and lacks some. The table shows about 130,000 clones, with around 88% occurring only once. V dropped 4 bases and J dropped 4; count of bases not matched to a gene: 6. The CDR3 is 13 residues long. The germline V gene encodes CDR1 GTSNPN and CDR2 SVGIG (reference sequence). The sample consisted of peripheral blood. The genes are TRBV30 and TRBJ1-1; 7 positions match TRBD1. The receptor was isolated from a human donor in a cohort sampled during active COVID-19. CDR3 in amino acids: CAWTVTGPTEAFF. In DNA form, the CDR3 reads TGTGCCTGGACTGTGACAGGGCCCACTGAAGCTTTCTTT.